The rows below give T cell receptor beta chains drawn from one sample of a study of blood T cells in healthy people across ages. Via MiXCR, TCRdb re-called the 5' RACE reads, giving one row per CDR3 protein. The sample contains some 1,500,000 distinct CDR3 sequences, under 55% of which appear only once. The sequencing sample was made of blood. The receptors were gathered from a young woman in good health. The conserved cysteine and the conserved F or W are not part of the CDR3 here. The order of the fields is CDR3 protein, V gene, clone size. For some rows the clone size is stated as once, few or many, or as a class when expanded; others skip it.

CDR3aa: ASNESPYGYT; v_gene: TRBV25-1; abundance: few
CDR3aa: ASSPGTPTDTQY; v_gene: TRBV7-2; abundance: few
CDR3aa: ASSLRDSLEGYT; v_gene: TRBV5-1; abundance: -
CDR3aa: ACRGRTGVDTQY; v_gene: TRBV30; abundance: -
CDR3aa: ASSSTDPEAF; v_gene: TRBV6-6; abundance: -
CDR3aa: ASSFRAGVGDTQY; v_gene: TRBV12-3/TRBV12-4; abundance: -
CDR3aa: SARVGFTDTQY; v_gene: TRBV20-1; abundance: few
CDR3aa: ASSNREGVSQPQH; v_gene: TRBV19; abundance: -
CDR3aa: ASSYFEGALNYGYT; v_gene: TRBV6-5; abundance: -
CDR3aa: SAFSSGRAYNEQF; v_gene: TRBV20-1; abundance: -
CDR3aa: SARGFDREENFHEQY; v_gene: TRBV20-1; abundance: -
CDR3aa: ASSERQAPISPLH; v_gene: TRBV9; abundance: -
CDR3aa: SAREALAGNTGELF; v_gene: TRBV20-1; abundance: -
CDR3aa: ASSGRRRETQY; v_gene: TRBV7-2; abundance: -
CDR3aa: ASSLVPGDEQF; v_gene: TRBV11-2; abundance: -
CDR3aa: SVVGQQATEAF; v_gene: TRBV29-1; abundance: -
CDR3aa: ASRHHRTGLNSPLH; v_gene: TRBV6-2/TRBV6-3; abundance: -
CDR3aa: ASSQDPGGYPNTGELF; v_gene: TRBV4-3; abundance: few
CDR3aa: ASGLAGDNEQF; v_gene: TRBV6-5; abundance: many
CDR3aa: ASSVPGQSYNEQY; v_gene: TRBV5-1; abundance: -
CDR3aa: ASSLGGGRSQPQH; v_gene: TRBV12-3/TRBV12-4; abundance: few
CDR3aa: ASSAEQGEKQY; v_gene: TRBV9; abundance: -
CDR3aa: ASSQDDRGSTEAF; v_gene: TRBV3-1; abundance: few
CDR3aa: ASSLQGAGYGYT; v_gene: TRBV27; abundance: many
CDR3aa: ASSHDLAGVGYEQY; v_gene: TRBV7-9; abundance: few
CDR3aa: ASSLYGGTGANTEAF; v_gene: TRBV7-6; abundance: -
CDR3aa: SVEFGLSATDTQY; v_gene: TRBV29-1; abundance: -
CDR3aa: ASTPQGARYGYT; v_gene: TRBV7-2; abundance: -
CDR3aa: SARDGHSSYNEQF; v_gene: TRBV20-1; abundance: few
CDR3aa: ASSYGAGGPGEQF; v_gene: TRBV6-5; abundance: few
CDR3aa: ASSLAPPGQGRIPIGYT; v_gene: TRBV7-2; abundance: -
CDR3aa: ASSLSNGRQETQY; v_gene: TRBV7-9; abundance: few
CDR3aa: SARDIGLGDEAF; v_gene: TRBV20-1; abundance: -
CDR3aa: AISGTGEETQY; v_gene: TRBV10-3; abundance: many
CDR3aa: ASSHTRDSGGYT; v_gene: TRBV4-3; abundance: -
CDR3aa: SAREATNEKLF; v_gene: TRBV20-1; abundance: few
CDR3aa: ASSQDALTYEQY; v_gene: TRBV4-1; abundance: few
CDR3aa: ASSLYQGVQETQY; v_gene: TRBV7-2; abundance: -
CDR3aa: ASSARPSGASTDTQY; v_gene: TRBV9; abundance: -
CDR3aa: ASTVIKRGTEAF; v_gene: TRBV7-2; abundance: -
CDR3aa: ASRDLRDAQY; v_gene: TRBV2; abundance: -
CDR3aa: SARVVGVNYGYT; v_gene: TRBV20-1; abundance: -
CDR3aa: ASSGGTGWQSAQY; v_gene: TRBV25-1; abundance: -
CDR3aa: SARTGPNYGYT; v_gene: TRBV20-1; abundance: few
CDR3aa: SVITGNHEQY; v_gene: TRBV29-1; abundance: -
CDR3aa: ASSLSAGPGETQY; v_gene: TRBV28; abundance: few
CDR3aa: ASNREAPNYGYT; v_gene: TRBV28; abundance: -
CDR3aa: ASSGQGVNYGYT; v_gene: TRBV2; abundance: few
CDR3aa: ATSKRGIKLF; v_gene: TRBV15; abundance: -
CDR3aa: ATSRRRDRATNEQF; v_gene: TRBV15; abundance: -
CDR3aa: ASSQANKPGGGAEAF; v_gene: TRBV4-1; abundance: -
CDR3aa: ASSLGTAPYEQY; v_gene: TRBV27; abundance: few
CDR3aa: ASSLTRALNTEAF; v_gene: TRBV7-9; abundance: few
CDR3aa: ASSLWTGADQPQH; v_gene: TRBV5-1; abundance: few